The subject of this entry is one T cell receptor beta chain. The data derive from a study of blood T cell repertoires in COVID-19. V lost 3 bases and J lost 9, with 13 bases in between. Germline V gene sequence: CDR1 SGHRS, CDR2 YFSETQ. The CDR3 length is 13 residues. Only in-frame clones appear in the TCRdb table, and some are missing; sequencing was by immunoSEQ multiplex PCR. The sample carries a few hundred thousand clones, around 89% recorded once. This sequence joins TRBV5-1 and TRBJ2-1, with D possibly matching TRBD1 (5 bases). The sequence came from a man aged 70-80 years with acute or convalescent COVID-19. The sequenced sample consisted of peripheral blood. The CDR3 coding sequence is TGCGCCAGCAGCTCGAACCTCGACAGTGAGCAGTTCTTC. This codes for CASSSNLDSEQFF.